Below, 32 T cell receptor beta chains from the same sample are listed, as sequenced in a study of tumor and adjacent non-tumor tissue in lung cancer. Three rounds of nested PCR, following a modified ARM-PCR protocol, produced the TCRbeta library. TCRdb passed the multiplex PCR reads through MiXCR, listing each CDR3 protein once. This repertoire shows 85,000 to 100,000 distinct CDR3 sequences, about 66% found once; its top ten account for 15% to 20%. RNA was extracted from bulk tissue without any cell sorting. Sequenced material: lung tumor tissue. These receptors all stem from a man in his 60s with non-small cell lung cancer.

The CDR3 reads CVNSYGYARGRPYEQYF. The CDR3 DNA sequence: TGTGTCAACAGTTACGGTTATGCGAGGGGGAGACCCTACGAGCAGTACTTC. The chain links TRBV6-2 or TRBV6-3 to TRBJ2-7, with a tentative D call TRBD1 (6 bases). Looked up from germline, CDR1 is MNHEY and CDR2 is SVGEGT. The CDR3 has 17 residues.

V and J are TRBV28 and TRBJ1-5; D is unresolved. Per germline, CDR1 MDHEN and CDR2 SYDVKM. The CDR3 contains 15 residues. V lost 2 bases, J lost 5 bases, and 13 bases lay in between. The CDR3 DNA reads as TGTGCCAGCAGTTTAGGCGGACGTCAATATCAGCCCCAGCATTTT. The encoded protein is CASSLGGRQYQPQHF. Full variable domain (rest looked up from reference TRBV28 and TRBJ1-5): DVKVTQSSRYLVKRTGEKVFLECVQDMDHENMFWYRQDPGLGLRLIYFSYDVKMKEKGDIPEGYSVSREKKERFSLILESASTNQTSMYLCASSLGGRQYQPQHFGDGTRLSIL.

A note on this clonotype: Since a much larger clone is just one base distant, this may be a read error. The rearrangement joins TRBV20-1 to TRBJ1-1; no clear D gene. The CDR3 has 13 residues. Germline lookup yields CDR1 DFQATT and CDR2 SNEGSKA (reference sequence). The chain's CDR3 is CSALLDGGSEGFF. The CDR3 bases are TGCAGTGCCCTCTTAGACGGTGGTTCTGAAGGTTTCTTT.

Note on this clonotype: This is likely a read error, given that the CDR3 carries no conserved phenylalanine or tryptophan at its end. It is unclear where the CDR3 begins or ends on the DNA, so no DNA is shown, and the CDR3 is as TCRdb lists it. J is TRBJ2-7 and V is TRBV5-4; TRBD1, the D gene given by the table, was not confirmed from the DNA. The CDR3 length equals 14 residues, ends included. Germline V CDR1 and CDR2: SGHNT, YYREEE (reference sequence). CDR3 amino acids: CASSRMGEPYEQCS.

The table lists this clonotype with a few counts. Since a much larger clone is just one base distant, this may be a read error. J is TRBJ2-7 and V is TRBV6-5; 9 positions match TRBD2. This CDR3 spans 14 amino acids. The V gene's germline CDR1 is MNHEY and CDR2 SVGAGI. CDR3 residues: CASSRAGGQYGQYF. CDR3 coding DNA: TGTGCCAGCAGCCGTGCGGGGGGGCAGTACGGGCAGTACTTC.

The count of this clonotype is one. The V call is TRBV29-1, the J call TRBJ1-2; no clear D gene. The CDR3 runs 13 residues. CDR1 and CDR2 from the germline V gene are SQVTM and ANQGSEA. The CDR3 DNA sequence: TGCAGTGTCTTGCCCCAGGAGAAATATGGCTACACCTTC. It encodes CSVLPQEKYGYTF.

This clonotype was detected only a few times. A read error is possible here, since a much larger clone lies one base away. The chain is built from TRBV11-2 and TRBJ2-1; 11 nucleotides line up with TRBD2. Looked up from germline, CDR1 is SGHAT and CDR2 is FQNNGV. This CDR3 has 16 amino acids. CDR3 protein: CANSSASGRSYNEQFF. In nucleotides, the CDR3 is TGTGCCAACAGCTCGGCTAGCGGGAGGAGTTACAATGAGCAGTTCTTC.

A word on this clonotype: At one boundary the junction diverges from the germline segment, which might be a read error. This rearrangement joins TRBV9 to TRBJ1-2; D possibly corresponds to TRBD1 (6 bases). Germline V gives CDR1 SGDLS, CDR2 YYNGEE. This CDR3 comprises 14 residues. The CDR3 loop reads CASSTDSQIYDYTF. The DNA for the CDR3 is TGTGCCAGCAGCACGGACAGCCAGATCTATGACTACACCTTC.

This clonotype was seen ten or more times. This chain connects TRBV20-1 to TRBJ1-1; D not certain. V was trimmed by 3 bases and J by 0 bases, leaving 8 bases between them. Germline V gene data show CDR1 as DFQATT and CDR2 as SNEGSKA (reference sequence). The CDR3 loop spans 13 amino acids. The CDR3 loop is CSASPRLNTEAFF. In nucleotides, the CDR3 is TGCAGTGCTAGTCCGAGGTTGAACACTGAAGCTTTCTTT.

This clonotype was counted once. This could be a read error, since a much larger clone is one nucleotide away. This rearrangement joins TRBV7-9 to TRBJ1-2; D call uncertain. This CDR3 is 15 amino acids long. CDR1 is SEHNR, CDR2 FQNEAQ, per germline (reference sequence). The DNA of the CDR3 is TGTGTCAGCAGCCGAGGGTCTATACAAAACTATGGCTACACCTTC. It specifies CVSSRGSIQNYGYTF.

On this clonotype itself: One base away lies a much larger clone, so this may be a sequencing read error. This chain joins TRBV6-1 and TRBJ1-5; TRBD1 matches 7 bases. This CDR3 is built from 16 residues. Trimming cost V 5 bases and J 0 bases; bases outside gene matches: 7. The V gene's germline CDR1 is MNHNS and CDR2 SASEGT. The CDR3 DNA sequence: TGTGCCAGCAGTCGACAGGGTGTGTATAGCAATCAGCCCCAGCATTTT. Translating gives CASSRQGVYSNQPQHF.

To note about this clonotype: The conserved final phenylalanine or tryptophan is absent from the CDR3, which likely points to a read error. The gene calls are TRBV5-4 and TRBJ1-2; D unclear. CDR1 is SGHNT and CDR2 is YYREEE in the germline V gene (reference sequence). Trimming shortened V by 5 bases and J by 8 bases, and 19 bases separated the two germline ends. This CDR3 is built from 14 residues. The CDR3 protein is CASRRPAGWAGYTC. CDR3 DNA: TGTGCCAGCAGAAGGCCGGCCGGGTGGGCGGGCTACACCTGC.

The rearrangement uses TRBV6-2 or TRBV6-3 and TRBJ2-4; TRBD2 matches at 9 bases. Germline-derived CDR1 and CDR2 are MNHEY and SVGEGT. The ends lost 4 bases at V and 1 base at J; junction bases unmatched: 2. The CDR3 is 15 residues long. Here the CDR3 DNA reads TGTGCCAGCAGTTCAGCGGGAGGTGCCAAAAACATTCAGTACTTC. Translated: CASSSAGGAKNIQYF.

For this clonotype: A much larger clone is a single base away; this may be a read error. This CDR3 reads CSSSVQTAQQYF. CDR3 DNA sequence: TGTTCCAGCAGCGTCCAGACAGCCCAGCAGTACTTC. The chain couples TRBV7-9 to TRBJ2-7, with D possibly TRBD1 on 5 matching bases. Germline V gene data show CDR1 as SEHNR and CDR2 as FQNEAQ (reference sequence). CDR3 length: 12 amino acids.

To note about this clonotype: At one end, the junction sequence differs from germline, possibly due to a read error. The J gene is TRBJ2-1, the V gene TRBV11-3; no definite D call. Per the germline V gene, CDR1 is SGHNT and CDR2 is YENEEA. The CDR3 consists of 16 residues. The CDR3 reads CTSSPARRSSYNDQLF. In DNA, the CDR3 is TGTACCAGCAGCCCCGCCCGGAGAAGCTCCTACAATGACCAGTTATTC.

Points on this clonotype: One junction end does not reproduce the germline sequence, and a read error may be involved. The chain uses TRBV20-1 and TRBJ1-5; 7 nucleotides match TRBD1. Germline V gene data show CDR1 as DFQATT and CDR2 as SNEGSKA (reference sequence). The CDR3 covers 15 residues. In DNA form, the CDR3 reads TGCAGTGTTAGAGCCCGCGACAGGGACAATCAGCCCCAGCATTTT. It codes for CSVRARDRDNQPQHF.

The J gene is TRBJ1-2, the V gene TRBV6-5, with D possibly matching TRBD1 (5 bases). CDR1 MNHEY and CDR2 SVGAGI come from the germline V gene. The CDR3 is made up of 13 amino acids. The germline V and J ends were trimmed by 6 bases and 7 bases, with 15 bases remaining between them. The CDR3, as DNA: TGTGCCAGCAGCCGGGGCAGGGCCTGTGGCTACACCTTC. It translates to CASSRGRACGYTF.

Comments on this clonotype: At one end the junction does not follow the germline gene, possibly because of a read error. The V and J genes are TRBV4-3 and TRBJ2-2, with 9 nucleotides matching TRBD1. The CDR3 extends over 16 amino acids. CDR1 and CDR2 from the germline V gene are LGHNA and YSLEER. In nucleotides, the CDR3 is TGCGCCAGCAGCCAAGGGGACAGGGTTGGGACCGGGAAGCTGTTCTTT. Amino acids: CASSQGDRVGTGKLFF.

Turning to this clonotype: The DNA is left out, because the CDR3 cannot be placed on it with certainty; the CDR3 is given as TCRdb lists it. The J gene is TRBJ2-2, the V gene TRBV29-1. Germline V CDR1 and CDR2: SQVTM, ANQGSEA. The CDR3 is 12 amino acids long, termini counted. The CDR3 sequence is CRVGRGTGELYF.

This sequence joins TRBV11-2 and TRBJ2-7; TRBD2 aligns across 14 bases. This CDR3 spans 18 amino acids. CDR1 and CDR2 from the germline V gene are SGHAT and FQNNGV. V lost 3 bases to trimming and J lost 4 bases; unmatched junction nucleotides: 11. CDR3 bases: TGTGCCAGCAGCTTCACAGGGACTAGCGGGAGCTTTGTGTACGAGCAGTACTTC. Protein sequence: CASSFTGTSGSFVYEQYF.

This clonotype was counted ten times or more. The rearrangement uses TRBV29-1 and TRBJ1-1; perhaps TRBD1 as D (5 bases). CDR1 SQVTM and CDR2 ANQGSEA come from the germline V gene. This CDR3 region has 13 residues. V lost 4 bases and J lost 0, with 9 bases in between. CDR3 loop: CSVGKGMNTEAFF. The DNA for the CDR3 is TGCAGCGTTGGCAAGGGGATGAACACTGAAGCTTTCTTT.

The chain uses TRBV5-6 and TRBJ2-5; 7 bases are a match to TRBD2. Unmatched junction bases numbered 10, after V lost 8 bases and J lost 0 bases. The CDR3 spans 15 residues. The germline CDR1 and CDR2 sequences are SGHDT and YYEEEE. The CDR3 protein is CASSPGLWHQETQYF. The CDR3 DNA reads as TGTGCCAGTAGCCCGGGACTATGGCACCAAGAGACCCAGTACTTC.

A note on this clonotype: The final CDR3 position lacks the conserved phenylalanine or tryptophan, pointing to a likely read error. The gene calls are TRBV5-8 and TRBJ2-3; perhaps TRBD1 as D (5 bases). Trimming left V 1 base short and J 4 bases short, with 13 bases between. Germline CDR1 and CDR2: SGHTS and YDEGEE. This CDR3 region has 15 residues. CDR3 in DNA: TGTGCCAGCAGCTTGCCCGCAGGGTACCCAGATACGCAGTATTTG. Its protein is CASSLPAGYPDTQYL.

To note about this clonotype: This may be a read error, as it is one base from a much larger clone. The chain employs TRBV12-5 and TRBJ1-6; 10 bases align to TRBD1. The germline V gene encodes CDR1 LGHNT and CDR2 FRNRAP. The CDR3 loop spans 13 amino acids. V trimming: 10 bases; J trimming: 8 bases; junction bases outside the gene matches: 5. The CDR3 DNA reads TGTGCTATTGGCGGGACAGGGGATTCACCCCTCCACTTT. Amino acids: CAIGGTGDSPLHF.

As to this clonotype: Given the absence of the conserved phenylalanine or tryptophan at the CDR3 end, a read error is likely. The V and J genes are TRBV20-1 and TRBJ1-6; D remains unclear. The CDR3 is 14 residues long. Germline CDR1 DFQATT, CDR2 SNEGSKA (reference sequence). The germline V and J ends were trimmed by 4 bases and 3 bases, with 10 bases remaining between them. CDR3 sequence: CSAKSAGYNSPLHL. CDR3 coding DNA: TGCAGTGCTAAATCTGCCGGCTATAATTCACCCCTCCACCTT.

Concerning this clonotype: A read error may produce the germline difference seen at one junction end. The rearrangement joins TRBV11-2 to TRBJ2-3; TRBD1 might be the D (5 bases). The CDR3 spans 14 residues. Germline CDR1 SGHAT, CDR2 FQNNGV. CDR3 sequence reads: CASSHRTSTATRYF. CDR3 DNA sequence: TGTGCCAGTAGCCACAGGACCTCTACGGCAACGCGGTATTTT.

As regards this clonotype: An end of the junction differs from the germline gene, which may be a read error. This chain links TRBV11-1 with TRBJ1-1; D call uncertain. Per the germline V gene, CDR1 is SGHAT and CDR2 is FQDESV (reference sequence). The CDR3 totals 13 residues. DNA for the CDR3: TGTGGCAGCACCCGGTCCCAGAACACTGAAGCTTTATTT. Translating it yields CGSTRSQNTEALF.

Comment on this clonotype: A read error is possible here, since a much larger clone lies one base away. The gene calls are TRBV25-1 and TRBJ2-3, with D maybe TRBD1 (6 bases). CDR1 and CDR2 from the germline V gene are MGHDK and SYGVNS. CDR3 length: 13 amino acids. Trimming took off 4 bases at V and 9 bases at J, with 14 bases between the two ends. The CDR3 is CASSGLPGTTQYF. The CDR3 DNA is TGTGCCAGCAGTGGATTGCCAGGGACAACGCAGTATTTT.

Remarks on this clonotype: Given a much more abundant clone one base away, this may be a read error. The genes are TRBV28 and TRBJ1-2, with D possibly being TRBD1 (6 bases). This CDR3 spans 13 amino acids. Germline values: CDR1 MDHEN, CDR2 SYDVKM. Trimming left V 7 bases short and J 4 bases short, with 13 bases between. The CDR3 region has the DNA TGTGCCAGCAATTTGGGACAACGCTATGGCTACACCTTC. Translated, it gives CASNLGQRYGYTF.

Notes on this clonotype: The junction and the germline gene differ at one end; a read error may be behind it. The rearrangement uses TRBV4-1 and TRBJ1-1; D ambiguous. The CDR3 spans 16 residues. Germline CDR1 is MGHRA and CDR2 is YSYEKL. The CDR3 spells CSSSRSVPGSNTEAFF. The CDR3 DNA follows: TGCTCCAGCAGCCGATCGGTCCCGGGGTCGAACACTGAAGCTTTCTTT.

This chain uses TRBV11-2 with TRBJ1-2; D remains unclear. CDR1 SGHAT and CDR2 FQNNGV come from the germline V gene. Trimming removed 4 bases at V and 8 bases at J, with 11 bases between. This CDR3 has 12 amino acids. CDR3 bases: TGTGCCAGCAGCTCCAGGTTGCGGGGCTACACCTTC. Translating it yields CASSSRLRGYTF.

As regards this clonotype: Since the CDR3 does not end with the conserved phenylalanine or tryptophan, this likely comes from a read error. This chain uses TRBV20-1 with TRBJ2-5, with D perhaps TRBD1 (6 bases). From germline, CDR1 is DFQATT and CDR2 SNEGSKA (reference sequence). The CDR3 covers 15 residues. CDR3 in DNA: TGTAGTGCTAGAGCCCCGGGACAAGCCTTAGAGACCCAGTACATC. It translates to CSARAPGQALETQYI.